This T cell receptor beta chain was found in a study of blood T cell repertoires in COVID-19. About the study: Some COVID-19 samples were acute and others convalescent; all came from the United States, Italy and Spain. T cells, B-cell-depleted T cells, or PBMCs supplied cDNA or gDNA.

Per the study methods: Amplified reference gene primers provided the basis for estimating nucleated cell counts. TCRdb keeps only in-frame clones here, not all; method: immunoSEQ multiplex PCR. That table is the source of V, J and clone size, and D and trimming were worked out from the DNA. Of 150,000 to 200,000 clones in the sample, 88% were seen once. V lost 6 bases to trimming and J lost 4 bases, with 12 bases between them. This CDR3 contains 13 residues. Germline values: CDR1 KGHSH, CDR2 LQKENI. The sequenced sample consisted of peripheral blood. This sequence was found in a woman aged 25 to 39 with acute or convalescent COVID-19. The J gene is TRBJ1-1, the V gene TRBV18; TRBD1 is a possible D gene (6 bases). The chain's CDR3 is CASSLLGGTEAFF. CDR3 bases: TGTGCCAGCTCCCTCTTAGGGGGCACTGAAGCTTTCTTT.